This T cell receptor beta chain was found in a study of blood T cell repertoires in COVID-19. Repertoires were generated with immunoSEQ multiplex PCR, while TCRdb's copy carries only in-frame clones and drops some. The sample includes 150,000 to 200,000 clones, roughly 79% of them seen just once. Germline V lookup: CDR1 KGHDR, CDR2 SFDVKD. The CDR3 spans 12 residues. V was clipped by 4 bases and J by 4 bases, with 7 bases between them. The chain has TRBV24-1 and TRBJ2-7, with D tentatively TRBD1 (5 bases). The receptor was derived from a woman in her thirties or forties with COVID-19, enrolled during active disease. Material for sequencing was peripheral blood. The CDR3 loop reads CATSESGYEQYF. The CDR3 DNA is TGTGCCACCAGTGAGTCAGGGTACGAGCAGTACTTC.